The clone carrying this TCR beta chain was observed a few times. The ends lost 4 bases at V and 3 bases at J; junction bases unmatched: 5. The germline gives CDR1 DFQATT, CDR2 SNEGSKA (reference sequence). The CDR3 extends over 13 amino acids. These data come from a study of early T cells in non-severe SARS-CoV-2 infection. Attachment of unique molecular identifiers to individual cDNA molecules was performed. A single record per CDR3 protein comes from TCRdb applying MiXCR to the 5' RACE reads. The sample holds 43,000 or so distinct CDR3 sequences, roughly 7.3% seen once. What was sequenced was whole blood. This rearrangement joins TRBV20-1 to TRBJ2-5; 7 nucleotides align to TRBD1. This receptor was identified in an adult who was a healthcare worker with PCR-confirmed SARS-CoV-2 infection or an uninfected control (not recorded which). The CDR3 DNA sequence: TGCAGTGCTATACCCACAGGGGAAGAGACCCAGTACTTC. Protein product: CSAIPTGEETQYF.